Following are 25 T cell receptor beta chains from one sample sequenced in a study of blood T cells in healthy people across ages (dated by TCRdb to the mid-2010s). Library prep was done by 5' RACE. Data came from an Illumina HiSeq 2500. A second PCR of roughly 7 to 11 cycles was run with a J-beta primer mix and a sample-barcoded 5' primer. TCRdb took the public reads, trimmed them with fastp at Q25, ran MiXCR for clone calling and kept in-frame beta chains. A single entry per CDR3 protein holds the most common genes and DNA from its merged rows. This sample comprises about 1.6 million distinct CDR3 sequences, around 36% of them detected only once. The ten most abundant clones make up around 11% of the sample. The sample was blood. The origin of the receptors is a woman aged 25 to 39 in good health.

The rearrangement joins TRBV6-5 to TRBJ2-7, with D possibly called TRBD1 or TRBD2 (5 bases each). The CDR3 runs to 14 residues. Per the germline V gene, CDR1 is MNHEY and CDR2 is SVGAGI. The V gene lost 3 bases and the J gene lost 3 bases, with 12 bases spanning the gap. Written as DNA, the CDR3 is TGTGCCAGCAGTTATGGGGGACCGCACTACGAGCAGTACTTC. It is translated as CASSYGGPHYEQYF.

This clonotype appeared many times. The rearrangement uses TRBV7-2 and TRBJ2-1; perhaps TRBD2 as D (6 bases). Trimming pared 0 bases from V and 9 bases from J, leaving 15 bases between. The germline CDR1 and CDR2 sequences are SGHTA and FQGNSA. This CDR3 region has 15 residues. The chain's CDR3 is CASSLAREARVEQFF. The CDR3 DNA reads TGTGCCAGCAGCTTAGCGAGGGAGGCGCGGGTTGAGCAGTTCTTC.

This clonotype was observed a handful of times. J is TRBJ2-3 and V is TRBV6-5; D tentatively fits TRBD1 or TRBD2 (6 bases each). The length of the CDR3 is 15 residues. The germline V gene has CDR1 MNHEY and CDR2 SVGAGI. V lost 6 bases and J 4 bases, leaving 17 bases between the germline ends. CDR3 in DNA: TGTGCCAGCAGCCCCGTTGAGGGGGGCGCAGATACGCAGTATTTT. It is translated as CASSPVEGGADTQYF.

The table lists this clonotype with a count of one. The chain employs TRBV18 and TRBJ1-1; no reliable D call. Between the trimmed V and J ends, which lost 0 bases and 6 bases, there was a span of 8 bases. Germline CDR1 is KGHSH and CDR2 is LQKENI. The length of the CDR3 is 13 residues. CDR3 sequence (DNA): TGTGCCAGCTCACCACCACTCCTGTCTGAAGCTTTCTTT. Translated: CASSPPLLSEAFF. Combining the CDR3 with reference TRBV18 and TRBJ1-1 gives the whole variable domain NAGVMQNPRHLVRRRGQEARLRCSPMKGHSHVYWYRQLPEEGLKFMVYLQKENIIDESGMPKERFSAEFPKEGPSILRIQQVVRGDSAAYFCASSPPLLSEAFFGQGTRLTVV.

This clonotype was recorded many times. The chain links TRBV4-1 to TRBJ2-7; 7 nucleotides align to TRBD1. This CDR3 region has 14 residues. Per the germline V gene, CDR1 is MGHRA and CDR2 is YSYEKL. J lost 7 bases, V lost 3 bases, and 9 bases had no gene match. The chain's CDR3 is CASSHLLIQGEQYF. CDR3 bases: TGCGCCAGCAGCCACCTGCTGATACAGGGGGAGCAGTACTTC.

The chain carries TRBV20-1 and TRBJ2-5, with D maybe TRBD2 (6 bases). This CDR3 is built from 15 residues. Germline V CDR1 and CDR2: DFQATT, SNEGSKA (reference sequence). Between the trimmed V and J ends, which lost 5 bases and 5 bases, there was a span of 21 bases. The chain's CDR3 is CSAPGTGTGVETQYF. CDR3 DNA: TGCAGTGCTCCGGGGACCGGGACTGGTGTTGAGACCCAGTACTTC.

This clonotype has more than one count but fewer than ten. The chain carries TRBV12-3 or TRBV12-4 and TRBJ2-7, with 7 positions matching TRBD2. Trimming took 5 bases from V and 3 from J; bases not matched to a gene: 10. The CDR3 is 15 residues long. The CDR3 region is CASSPSGAGDYEQYF. The CDR3, as DNA: TGTGCCAGCAGTCCCAGCGGTGCGGGAGACTACGAGCAGTACTTC.

The J gene is TRBJ1-1, the V gene TRBV12-3 or TRBV12-4; 7 nucleotides match TRBD1. The trim removed 8 bases at V and 5 bases at J, leaving 8 bases unmatched. There are 13 residues in the CDR3. The CDR3 coding sequence is TGTGCCAGCTTGGACAGGCACGGGACTGAAGCTTTCTTT. This gives the protein CASLDRHGTEAFF.

V is TRBV11-2 and J is TRBJ2-7, with a possible D match to TRBD1 (5 bases). Trimming shortened V by 5 bases and J by 0 bases, and 14 bases separated the two germline ends. Germline lookup yields CDR1 SGHAT and CDR2 FQNNGV. This CDR3 has 15 amino acids. The CDR3, as DNA: TGTGCCAGCAGCGGTGACAGAGATACCTCCTACGAGCAGTACTTC. As protein: CASSGDRDTSYEQYF.

This clonotype was detected a few times. The V gene is TRBV4-1, the J gene TRBJ2-2; 8 bases agree with TRBD1. The CDR3 runs 15 residues. Germline trimming cut 7 bases from V and 1 base from J; bases unmatched to any gene: 5. Per the germline V gene, CDR1 is MGHRA and CDR2 is YSYEKL. CDR3 loop: CASTLTGGNTGELFF. The CDR3 bases are TGCGCCAGCACCTTAACAGGGGGGAACACCGGGGAGCTGTTTTTT.

This clonotype has more than one count but fewer than ten. CDR3 sequence (DNA): TGCGCCAGCAGCCCAGAGGACAGCCTCGCCGAGCAGTACTTC. This encodes CASSPEDSLAEQYF. The chain has TRBV4-1 and TRBJ2-7; D possibly corresponds to TRBD1 (6 bases). V dropped 4 bases and J dropped 6 bases, with 16 bases sitting between them. The CDR3 spans 14 residues. Germline V lookup: CDR1 MGHRA, CDR2 YSYEKL.

This clonotype was picked up many times. The chain joins TRBV29-1 to TRBJ2-5; D possibly corresponds to TRBD2 (5 bases). With 6 bases removed from V and 5 bases from J, the gap between germline ends came to 19 bases. This CDR3 spans 14 amino acids. Germline V gene lookup returns CDR1 SQVTM and CDR2 ANQGSEA. CDR3: CSVDPVGRGETQYF. The CDR3 DNA reads as TGCAGCGTGGACCCCGTTGGCCGCGGGGAGACCCAGTACTTC.

The chain uses TRBV4-1 and TRBJ1-1; no clear D gene. The CDR3 is 15 residues long. Germline-derived CDR1 and CDR2 are MGHRA and YSYEKL. The ends were cut back, 1 base at V and 1 base at J, with 10 bases in the middle. The CDR3 is CASSQVGVRNTEAFF. In DNA, the CDR3 is TGCGCCAGCAGCCAAGTCGGGGTCAGGAACACTGAAGCTTTCTTT.

The genes are TRBV2 and TRBJ1-4; tentative D call: TRBD1 (6 bases). The CDR3 contains 14 residues. V lost 10 bases and J 0 bases, leaving 12 bases between the germline ends. Germline loops: CDR1 SNHLY, CDR2 FYNNEI. For the CDR3, the DNA is TGTGCCACCCAACAGGGTACAACTAATGAAAAACTGTTTTTT. Translated, it gives CATQQGTTNEKLFF.

This sequence joins TRBV4-1 and TRBJ2-7, with TRBD2 matching over 7 bases. CDR1 is MGHRA, CDR2 YSYEKL, per germline. This CDR3 has 17 residues. The trim removed 0 bases at V and 2 bases at J, leaving 10 bases unmatched. The CDR3 region is CASSQDSAIAGTYEQYF. In DNA form, the CDR3 reads TGCGCCAGCAGCCAAGATTCGGCGATAGCGGGTACCTACGAGCAGTACTTC.

Only a few counts were recorded for this clonotype. One end of the junction varies from germline; a read error may be responsible. This sequence joins TRBV5-6 and TRBJ1-1; a possible D gene is TRBD1 (6 bases). This CDR3 contains 14 residues. The germline CDR1 and CDR2 sequences are SGHDT and YYEEEE. CDR3 DNA: TGTGCCAGCTCTGGCAGGGGCTTGAAGACTGAAGCTTTCTTT. This translates into CASSGRGLKTEAFF.

This sequence joins TRBV10-3 and TRBJ2-4; D may match TRBD1 or TRBD2 (5 bases each). CDR3 length: 14 residues. The V gene's germline CDR1 is ENHRY and CDR2 SYGVKD. V was cut by 2 bases and J by 6 bases, with 11 bases left in between. The CDR3 nucleotides read TGTGCCATCAGTGAGAGAGGGGACCGAAACATTCAGTACTTC. Translated, it gives CAISERGDRNIQYF.

The chain joins TRBV12-3 or TRBV12-4 to TRBJ2-2; D gene ambiguous. V gave up 7 bases and J gave up 8 bases, with 11 bases separating them. CDR3 length equals 12 residues. The CDR3 spells CASTPLSGELFF. The CDR3 DNA follows: TGTGCCAGCACCCCCCTTTCGGGGGAGCTGTTTTTT.

In DNA, the CDR3 is TGCGCCAGCAGCCGACAGGCCGACGAAAAACTGTTTTTT. It translates to CASSRQADEKLFF. The V call is TRBV5-1, the J call TRBJ1-4; perhaps TRBD1 as D (6 bases). The CDR3 runs 13 residues. V lost 4 bases and J lost 8, with 12 bases in between. Germline CDR1 reads SGHRS; CDR2 reads YFSETQ.

At least ten counts were recorded for this clonotype. This rearrangement joins TRBV25-1 to TRBJ2-5; no definite D call. There are 14 residues in the CDR3. The V and J ends lost 4 bases and 3 bases respectively, with 12 bases between them. CDR1 MGHDK and CDR2 SYGVNS come from the germline V gene. The CDR3 region has the DNA TGTGCCAGCAGTGCAGTCCTCGCGGAAGAGACCCAGTACTTC. This gives the protein CASSAVLAEETQYF.

The chain couples TRBV14 to TRBJ2-5; 9 bases map to TRBD1. Per the germline V gene, CDR1 is SGHDN and CDR2 is FVKESK. V trimming: 4 bases; J trimming: 5 bases; junction bases outside the gene matches: 11. The CDR3 loop spans 16 amino acids. Written as DNA, the CDR3 is TGTGCCAGCAGCCCCTACTCCGGGACAGGGAGGGAGACCCAGTACTTC. Translation: CASSPYSGTGRETQYF.

This clonotype was picked up a small number of times. An end of the junction does not agree with germline; a read error may underlie this. The chain couples TRBV20-1 to TRBJ2-5, with D maybe TRBD2 (5 bases). This CDR3 region has 16 residues. Germline lookup yields CDR1 DFQATT and CDR2 SNEGSKA (reference sequence). For the CDR3, the DNA is TGCAGTGCTAGAGCCTTCGCTAGCAAGTACCAAGGGACCCAGTACTTC. Its protein product is CSARAFASKYQGTQYF.

This clonotype has only a few counts. The chain has TRBV29-1 and TRBJ2-7; 10 nucleotides line up with TRBD1. Germline V gene data show CDR1 as SQVTM and CDR2 as ANQGSEA. The CDR3 is 15 amino acids. Trimming removed 5 bases from V and 0 bases from J; junction bases left unmatched: 7. The CDR3 loop reads CSVTGTGDPSYEQYF. The CDR3 DNA sequence: TGCAGCGTTACCGGGACAGGGGACCCCTCCTACGAGCAGTACTTC.

This clonotype was found a few times. The chain is built from TRBV20-1 and TRBJ2-5, with TRBD2 matching over 9 bases. The V gene's germline CDR1 is DFQATT and CDR2 SNEGSKA (reference sequence). This CDR3 has 15 residues. The ends lost 2 bases at V and 3 bases at J; junction bases unmatched: 7. CDR3 DNA: TGCAGTGCTAGAAGCGGTCTAGCGGGGAAAGAGACCCAGTACTTC. Translating gives CSARSGLAGKETQYF.

This clonotype was seen more than once but under ten times. The chain is built from TRBV4-1 and TRBJ1-2, with D perhaps matching TRBD1 (5 bases). Germline values: CDR1 MGHRA, CDR2 YSYEKL. The CDR3 runs to 15 residues. V was shortened by 0 bases and J by 4 bases, with 12 bases between the two germline ends. The CDR3 DNA is TGCGCCAGCAGCCAAGACCCAGGGAAAGGCTATGGCTACACCTTC. This sequence encodes CASSQDPGKGYGYTF.